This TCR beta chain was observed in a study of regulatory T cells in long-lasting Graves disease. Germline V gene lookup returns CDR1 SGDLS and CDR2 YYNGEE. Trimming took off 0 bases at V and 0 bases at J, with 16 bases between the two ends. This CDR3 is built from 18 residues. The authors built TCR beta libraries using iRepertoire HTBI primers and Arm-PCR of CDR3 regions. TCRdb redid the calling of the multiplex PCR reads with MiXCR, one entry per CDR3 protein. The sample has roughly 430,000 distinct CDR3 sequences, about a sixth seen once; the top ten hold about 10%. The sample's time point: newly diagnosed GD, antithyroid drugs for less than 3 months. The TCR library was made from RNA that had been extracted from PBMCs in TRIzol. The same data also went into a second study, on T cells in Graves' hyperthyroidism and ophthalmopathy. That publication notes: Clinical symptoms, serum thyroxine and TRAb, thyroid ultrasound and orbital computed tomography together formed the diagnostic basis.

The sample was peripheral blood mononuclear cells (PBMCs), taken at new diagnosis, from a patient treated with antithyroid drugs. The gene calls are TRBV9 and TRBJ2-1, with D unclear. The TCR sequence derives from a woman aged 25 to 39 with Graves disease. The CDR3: CASSVGFGDPSSYNEQFF. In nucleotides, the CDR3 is TGTGCCAGCAGCGTAGGATTTGGCGACCCAAGCTCCTACAATGAGCAGTTCTTC.